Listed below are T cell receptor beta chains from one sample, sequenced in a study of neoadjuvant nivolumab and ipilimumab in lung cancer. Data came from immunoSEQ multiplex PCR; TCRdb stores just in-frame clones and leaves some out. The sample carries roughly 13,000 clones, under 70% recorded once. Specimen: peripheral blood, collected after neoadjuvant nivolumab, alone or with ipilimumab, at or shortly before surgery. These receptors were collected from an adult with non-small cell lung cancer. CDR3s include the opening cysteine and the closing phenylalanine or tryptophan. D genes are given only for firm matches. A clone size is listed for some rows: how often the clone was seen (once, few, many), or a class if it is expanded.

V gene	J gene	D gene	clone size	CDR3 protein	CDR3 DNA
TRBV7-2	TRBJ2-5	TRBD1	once	CASSFRDRGETQYF	TGTGCCAGCAGCTTCCGGGACAGGGGGGAGACCCAGTACTTC
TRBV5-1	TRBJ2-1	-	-	CASRRAAGKDEQFF	TGCGCCAGCAGGCGGGCAGCCGGTAAAGATGAGCAGTTCTTC
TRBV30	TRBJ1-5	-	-	CAWSSKQGFGNQPQHF	TGTGCCTGGAGTTCCAAACAGGGCTTTGGCAATCAGCCCCAGCATTTT
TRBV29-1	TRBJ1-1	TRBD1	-	CSGGTGETEAFF	TGCAGCGGTGGGACAGGGGAGACTGAAGCTTTCTTT
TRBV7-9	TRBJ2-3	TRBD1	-	CASSSYPGTGGADTQYF	TGTGCCAGCAGCTCATACCCTGGGACAGGCGGGGCAGATACGCAGTATTTT
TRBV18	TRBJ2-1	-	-	CASSPPLSGQYNEQFF	TGTGCCAGCTCACCACCCCTATCAGGACAGTACAATGAGCAGTTCTTC
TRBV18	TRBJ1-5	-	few	CASSPSGGNQPQHF	TGTGCCAGCTCACCATCGGGTGGCAATCAGCCCCAGCATTTT
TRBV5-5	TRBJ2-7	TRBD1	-	CASSRQGSYEQYF	TGTGCCAGCAGCCGACAGGGGTCCTACGAGCAGTACTTC
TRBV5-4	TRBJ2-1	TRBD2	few	CASSPISSGSQFF	TGTGCCAGCAGCCCGATTTCTAGCGGGAGTCAGTTCTTC
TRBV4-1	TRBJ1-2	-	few	CASSQASDKNYGYTF	TGCGCCAGCAGCCAAGCCTCGGACAAAAACTATGGCTACACCTTC
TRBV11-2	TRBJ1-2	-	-	CASSPRGVLGDVYGYTF	TGTGCCAGCAGCCCCAGGGGTGTCCTGGGGGACGTCTATGGCTACACCTTC
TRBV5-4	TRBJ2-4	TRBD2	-	CASSPVLSGSTNIQYF	TGTGCCAGCAGCCCGGTTTTAAGCGGGAGTACGAACATTCAGTACTTC
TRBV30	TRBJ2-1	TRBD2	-	CAWGRGLAVPLNEQFF	TGTGCCTGGGGGAGGGGACTAGCGGTCCCCTTAAATGAGCAGTTCTTC
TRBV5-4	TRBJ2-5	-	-	CASSLGQYQETQYF	TGTGCCAGCAGCCTAGGACAGTACCAAGAGACCCAGTACTTC
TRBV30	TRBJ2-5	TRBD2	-	CAWSRWERGQETQYF	TGTGCCTGGAGTCGTTGGGAGCGGGGGCAAGAGACCCAGTACTTC
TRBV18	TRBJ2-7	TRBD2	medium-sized	CASSIAGSLYEQYF	TGTGCCAGCTCAATAGCGGGATCCCTCTACGAGCAGTACTTC
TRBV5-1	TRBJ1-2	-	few	CASSPGWQGGYGYTF	TGCGCCAGCAGCCCCGGGTGGCAAGGAGGCTATGGCTACACCTTC
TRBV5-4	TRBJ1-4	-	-	CASSIKGGTNEKLFF	TGTGCCAGCAGTATTAAGGGAGGAACTAATGAAAAACTGTTTTTT
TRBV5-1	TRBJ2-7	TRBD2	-	CASSLGGTNYEQYF	TGCGCCAGCAGCTTGGGCGGGACTAACTACGAGCAGTACTTC
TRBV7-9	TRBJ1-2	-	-	CASSFNGESDGYTF	TGTGCCAGCAGCTTTAACGGGGAGTCGGATGGCTACACCTTC
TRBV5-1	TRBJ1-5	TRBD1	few	CASSLGQGDNQPQHF	TGCGCCAGCAGCTTGGGTCAGGGGGACAATCAGCCCCAGCATTTT
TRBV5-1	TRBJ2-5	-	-	CASSPGGQGETQYF	TGCGCCAGCAGCCCCGGGGGGCAGGGCGAGACCCAGTACTTC
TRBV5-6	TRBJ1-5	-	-	CASSIINQPQHF	TGTGCCAGCAGCATCATAAATCAGCCCCAGCATTTT
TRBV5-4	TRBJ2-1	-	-	CASSLEAVTYNEQFF	TGTGCCAGCAGCTTGGAGGCAGTAACCTACAATGAGCAGTTCTTC
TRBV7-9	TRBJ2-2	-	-	CASSPRSTGSGELFF	TGTGCCAGCAGCCCTCGCTCCACAGGGTCCGGGGAGCTGTTTTTT
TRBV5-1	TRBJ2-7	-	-	CASRPRDGYEQYF	TGCGCCAGCAGACCCAGGGATGGCTACGAGCAGTACTTC
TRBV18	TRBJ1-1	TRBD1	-	CASSPRVLRDRPNTEAFF	TGTGCCAGCTCACCACGGGTATTACGGGACAGACCGAACACTGAAGCTTTCTTT
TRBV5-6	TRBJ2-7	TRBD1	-	CASSFRGQGWHEQYF	TGTGCCAGCAGCTTCCGGGGACAGGGGTGGCACGAGCAGTACTTC
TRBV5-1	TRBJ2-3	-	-	CASSLRQGRSNTQYF	TGCGCCAGCAGCTTGCGGCAGGGAAGGTCTAATACGCAGTATTTT
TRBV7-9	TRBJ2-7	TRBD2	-	CASSLAAGGPMQYF	TGTGCCAGCAGCTTAGCAGCGGGAGGGCCGATGCAGTACTTC
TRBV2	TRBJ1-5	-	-	CASSTLEAQPQHF	TGTGCCAGCAGTACCCTCGAGGCCCAGCCCCAGCATTTT
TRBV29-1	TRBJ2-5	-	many	CSAGRGGTQYF	TGCAGCGCGGGTAGGGGAGGGACCCAGTACTTC
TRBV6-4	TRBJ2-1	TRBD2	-	CASSVLAGEGNEQFF	TGTGCCAGCAGTGTGCTAGCGGGAGAGGGCAATGAGCAGTTCTTC
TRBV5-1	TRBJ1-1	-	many	CASSKDGLNTEAFF	TGCGCCAGCAGTAAGGACGGTTTGAACACTGAAGCTTTCTTT
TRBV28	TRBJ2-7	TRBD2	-	CASRPRTGGSYEQYF	TGTGCCAGCAGGCCCAGGACGGGGGGCTCCTACGAGCAGTACTTC
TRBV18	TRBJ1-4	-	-	CASSQGLQTNEKLFF	TGTGCCAGCTCTCAGGGGCTTCAGACTAATGAAAAACTGTTTTTT
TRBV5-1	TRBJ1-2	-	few	CASSPSPGTNYGYTF	TGCGCCAGCAGCCCCTCCCCGGGGACTAACTATGGCTACACCTTC
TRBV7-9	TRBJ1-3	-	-	CASSLYWGGTIYF	TGTGCCAGCAGCCTCTATTGGGGCGGCACCATATATTTT
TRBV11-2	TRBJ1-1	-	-	CASSTDFNTEAFF	TGTGCCAGCAGCACCGATTTCAACACTGAAGCTTTCTTT
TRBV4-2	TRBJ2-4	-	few	CASSQGSDVNIQYF	TGTGCCAGCAGCCAGGGATCCGACGTAAACATTCAGTACTTC
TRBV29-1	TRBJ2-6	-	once	CSVEGASGANVLTF	TGCAGCGTTGAGGGCGCCTCTGGGGCCAACGTCCTGACTTTC
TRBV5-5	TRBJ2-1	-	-	CASSLGSPNEQFF	TGTGCCAGCAGCTTGGGGTCACCGAATGAGCAGTTCTTC
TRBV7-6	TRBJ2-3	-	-	CASSLSVARADTQYF	TGTGCCAGCAGCTTATCAGTAGCTCGGGCAGATACGCAGTATTTT
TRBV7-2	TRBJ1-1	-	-	CASSRQRDTEAFF	TGTGCCAGCAGCCGACAGCGGGACACTGAAGCTTTCTTT
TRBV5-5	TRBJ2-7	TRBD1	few	CASSLVQGTYEQYF	TGTGCCAGCAGCTTAGTACAGGGGACCTACGAGCAGTACTTC
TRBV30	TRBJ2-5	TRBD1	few	CAWSLQGVGETQYF	TGTGCCTGGAGTCTCCAGGGGGTAGGCGAGACCCAGTACTTC
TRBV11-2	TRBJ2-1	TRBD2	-	CASSPSGTSAYNEQFF	TGTGCCAGCAGCCCAAGCGGGACTAGCGCCTACAATGAGCAGTTCTTC
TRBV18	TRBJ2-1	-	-	CASSPPSGNSYNEQFF	TGTGCCAGCTCACCCCCGTCCGGGAACTCCTACAATGAGCAGTTCTTC
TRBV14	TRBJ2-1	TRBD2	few	CASSPRTSGRPYNEQFF	TGTGCCAGCAGCCCCCGGACTAGCGGGAGACCCTACAATGAGCAGTTCTTC
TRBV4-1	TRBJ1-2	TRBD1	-	CASSQAGQGVYGYTF	TGCGCCAGCAGCCAAGCTGGACAGGGGGTATATGGCTACACCTTC
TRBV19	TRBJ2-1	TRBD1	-	CASSIDPGAGGSDEQFF	TGTGCCAGTAGTATAGATCCAGGGGCAGGGGGTAGCGATGAGCAGTTCTTC
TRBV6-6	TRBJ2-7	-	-	CATRGRLSYEQYF	TGTGCCACCCGCGGACGGTTGAGCTACGAGCAGTACTTC
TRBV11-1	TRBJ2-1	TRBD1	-	CASSAIRDSQFF	TGTGCCAGCAGCGCGATTCGGGACAGTCAGTTCTTC
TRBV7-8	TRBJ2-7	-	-	CASSPPGLGGEQYF	TGTGCCAGCAGCCCCCCGGGACTCGGGGGCGAGCAGTACTTC
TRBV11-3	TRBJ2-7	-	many	CASSSRGDPLGSEQYF	TGTGCCAGCAGCTCTCGTGGGGACCCTCTAGGTTCCGAGCAGTACTTC